Reported below is one T cell receptor (beta chain). Its target is not known. This sample is drawn from a study of T cell responses to AZD1222 COVID-19 vaccine. The CDR3 is made up of 18 amino acids. Study-wide results and limits: Only after the peak T cell response were repertoires sampled. Baseline antibody screening turned up just a handful of seropositive AZD1222 recipients. Vaccination with two AZD1222 doses was followed by a rise in Spike-specific TCR breadth and depth.

Clones were sequenced by immunoSEQ multiplex PCR, and TCRdb holds only the in-frame ones, with some missing. The sample yields about 180,000 clones, roughly nine tenths seen once. This material consisted of peripheral blood, taken on day 0 of AZD1222 vaccination. This chain joins TRBV1 and TRBJ2-1; TRBD1, the D gene given by the table, was not confirmed from the DNA. TRBV1 is reported as a pseudogene. The clonotype comes from an adult in good health. The CDR3 nucleotides are TGCACCAGCAGCCAAGACCGAAAAAGGGACAGGGTAAAAGGTGAGCAGTTCTTC. Translation: CTSSQDRKRDRVKGEQFF.